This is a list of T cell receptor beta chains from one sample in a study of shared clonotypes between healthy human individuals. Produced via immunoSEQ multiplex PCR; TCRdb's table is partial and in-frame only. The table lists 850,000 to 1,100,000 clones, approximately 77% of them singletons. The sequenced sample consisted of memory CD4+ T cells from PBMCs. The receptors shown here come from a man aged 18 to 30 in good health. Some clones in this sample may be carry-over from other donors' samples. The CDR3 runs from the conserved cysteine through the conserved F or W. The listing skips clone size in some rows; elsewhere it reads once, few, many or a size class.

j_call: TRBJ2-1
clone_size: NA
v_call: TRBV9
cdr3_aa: CASSVQTSGYNEQFF

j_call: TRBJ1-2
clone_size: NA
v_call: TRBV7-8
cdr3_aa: CASSPYSRGDIYGYTF

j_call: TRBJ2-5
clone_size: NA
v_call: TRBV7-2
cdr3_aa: CASSSTSGAPGETQYF

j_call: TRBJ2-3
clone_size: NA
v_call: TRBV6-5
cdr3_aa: CASSYSEETDTQYF

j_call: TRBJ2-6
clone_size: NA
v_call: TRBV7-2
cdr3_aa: CASSLLGRVGANVLTF

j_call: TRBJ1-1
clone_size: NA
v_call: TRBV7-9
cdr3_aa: CASSPGNRGNTEAFF

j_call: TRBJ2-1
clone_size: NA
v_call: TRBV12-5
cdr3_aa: CASGPQWTAGVNEQFF

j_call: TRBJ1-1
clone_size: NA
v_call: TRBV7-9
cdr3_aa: CASSFTGVTEAFF

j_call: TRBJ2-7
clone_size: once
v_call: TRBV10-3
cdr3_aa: CAINLGGDSYEQYF

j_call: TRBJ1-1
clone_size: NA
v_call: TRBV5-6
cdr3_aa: CASSSTNTEAFF

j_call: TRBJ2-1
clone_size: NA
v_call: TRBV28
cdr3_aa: CASSPPYLGNNEQFF

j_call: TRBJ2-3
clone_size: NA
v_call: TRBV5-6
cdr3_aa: CASSFPRTDTQYF

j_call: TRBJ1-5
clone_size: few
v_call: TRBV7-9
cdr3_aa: CASSLGQGARQPQHF

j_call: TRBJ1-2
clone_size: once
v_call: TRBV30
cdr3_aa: CASTRGSNYGYTF

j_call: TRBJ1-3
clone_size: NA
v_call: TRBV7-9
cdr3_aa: CASSSTGTGSSGNTIYF

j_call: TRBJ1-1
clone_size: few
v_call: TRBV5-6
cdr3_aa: CASSGLTNTEAFF

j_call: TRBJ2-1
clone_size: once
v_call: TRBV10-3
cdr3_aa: CAISESGGREFF

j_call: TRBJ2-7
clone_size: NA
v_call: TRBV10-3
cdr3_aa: CAISESGQNYEQYF

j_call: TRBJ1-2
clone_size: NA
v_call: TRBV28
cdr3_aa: CASSFSPRGRTNYGYTF

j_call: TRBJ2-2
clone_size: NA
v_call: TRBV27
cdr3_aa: CASSATSGTPGELFF

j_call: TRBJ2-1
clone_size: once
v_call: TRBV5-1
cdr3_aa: CASSMRPREGPHEQFF

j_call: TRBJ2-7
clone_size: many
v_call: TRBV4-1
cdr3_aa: CASSRTESYEQYF

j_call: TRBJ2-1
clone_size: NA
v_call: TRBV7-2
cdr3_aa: CASSQMTGAPNEQFF

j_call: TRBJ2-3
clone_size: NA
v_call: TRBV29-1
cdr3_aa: CSVRLDDTQYF

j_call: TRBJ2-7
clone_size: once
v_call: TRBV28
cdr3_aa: CASSVAGTANYEQYF

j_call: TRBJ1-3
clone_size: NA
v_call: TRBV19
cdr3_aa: CASIPNTGISGNTIYF

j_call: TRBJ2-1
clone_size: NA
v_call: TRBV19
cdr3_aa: CASTSNPGAYSNEQFF

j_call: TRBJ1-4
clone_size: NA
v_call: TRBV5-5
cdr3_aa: CASSPAGTGDEKLFF

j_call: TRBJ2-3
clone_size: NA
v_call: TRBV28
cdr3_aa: CASSYREVTDTDTQYF

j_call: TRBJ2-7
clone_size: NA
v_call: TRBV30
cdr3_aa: CALKGGSSYEQYF

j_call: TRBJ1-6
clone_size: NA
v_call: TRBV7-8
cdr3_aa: CASSSGQGNNSPLHF

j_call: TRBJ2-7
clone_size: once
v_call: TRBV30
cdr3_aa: CAWSSAAGGPYEQYF

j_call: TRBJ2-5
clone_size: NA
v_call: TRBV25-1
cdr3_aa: CASIMGGEETQYF

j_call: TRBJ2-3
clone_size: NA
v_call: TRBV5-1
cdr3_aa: CASSLGGRTDTQYF

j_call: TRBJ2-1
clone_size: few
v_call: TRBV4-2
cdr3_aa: CASSQDQERGGYNEQFF

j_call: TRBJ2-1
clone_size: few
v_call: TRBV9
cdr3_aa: CASSPGTSGSEGQFF

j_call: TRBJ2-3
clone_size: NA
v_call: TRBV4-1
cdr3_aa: CASSLARGQQYF

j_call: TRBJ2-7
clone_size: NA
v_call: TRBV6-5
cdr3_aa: CASSSVTGNHEQYF

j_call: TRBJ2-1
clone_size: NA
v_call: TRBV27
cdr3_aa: CASSVDLGLAVNEQFF

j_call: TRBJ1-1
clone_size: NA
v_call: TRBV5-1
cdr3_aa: CASSLGWDGEAFF

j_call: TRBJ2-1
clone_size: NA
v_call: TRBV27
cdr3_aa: CASSPPGRPTSGRAREQFF

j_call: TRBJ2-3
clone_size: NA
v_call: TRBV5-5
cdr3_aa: CASSRAQSTDTQYF